Below are 3 T cell receptor beta chains sequenced from a single sample in a study of CD8 T cells in ankylosing spondylitis. TCRdb reanalysed the 5' RACE reads using MiXCR and keeps one entry per CDR3 protein. Altogether some 120,000 distinct CDR3 sequences are present, roughly 15% being singletons, with the ten largest covering 2.5% to 3%. The sequenced sample was blood, either unsorted or a sorted T cell fraction (not recorded which). The receptor set was obtained from a female donor with ankylosing spondylitis or in good health (not recorded which).

The chain joins TRBV6-1 to TRBJ2-1; 7 bases match TRBD2. With V trimmed by 5 bases and J by 4 bases, 11 bases remained unmatched. The CDR3 length is 16 residues. Looked up from germline, CDR1 is MNHNS and CDR2 is SASEGT. The CDR3 DNA is TGTGCCAGCAGTCTCAACCGACTAGCCTCTTACAATGAGCAGTTCTTC. Its translation is CASSLNRLASYNEQFF.

The genes are TRBV7-3 and TRBJ2-1, with 8 bases matching TRBD2. Germline V gene sequence: CDR1 SGHTA, CDR2 FQGTGA. CDR3 size: 13 residues. J gave up 2 bases and V 8 bases, and 2 bases lay outside the gene matches. The CDR3 region has the DNA TGTGCCAGCTCCGGGGGGGCCTACAATGAGCAGTTCTTC. Residues: CASSGGAYNEQFF.

V gene TRBV5-6 combines with J gene TRBJ2-7; D may be TRBD1 (5 bases). In germline, CDR1 is SGHDT, CDR2 YYEEEE. V gave up 3 bases and J gave up 1 base, with 11 bases separating them. This CDR3 has 14 residues. CDR3 residues: CASSSMTVSYEQYF. DNA for the CDR3: TGTGCCAGCAGCTCTATGACAGTTTCCTACGAGCAGTACTTC.